This is a list of T cell receptor beta chains from one sample in a study of memory CD4+ T cells and cytomegalovirus serostatus. TCRdb keeps only in-frame clones here, not all; method: immunoSEQ multiplex PCR. Here the sample spans tens of thousands of clones, approximately 81% being singletons. Sequencing was done on a sample of memory CD4+ T cells from blood. The origin of the receptors is an adult in good health and CMV-seronegative. Some clones in this sample may be carry-over from other donors' samples. Each CDR3 is given with its conserved first and last residue. Fields, in order: D gene, J gene, clone size, V gene, CDR3 protein, CDR3 DNA. D genes are given only for firm matches. Size is stated for part of the rows, as once, few or many counts, or as a class when the clone is expanded.

D: -; J: TRBJ1-1; size: -; V: TRBV19; CDR3: CASSPPGLRVNTEAFF; DNA: TGTGCCAGTAGCCCCCCCGGTCTTCGGGTGAACACTGAAGCTTTCTTT
D: -; J: TRBJ1-1; size: -; V: TRBV28; CDR3: CASSGVGVEAFF; DNA: TGTGCCAGCAGTGGTGTCGGGGTGGAAGCTTTCTTT
D: -; J: TRBJ2-3; size: -; V: TRBV14; CDR3: CASSQGPRRVDRDTQYF; DNA: TGTGCCAGCAGCCAAGGTCCCAGGAGAGTTGATCGAGATACGCAGTATTTT
D: -; J: TRBJ1-1; size: -; V: TRBV28; CDR3: CASSLPMNTEAFF; DNA: TGTGCCAGCAGTTTACCCATGAACACTGAAGCTTTCTTT
D: TRBD2; J: TRBJ2-4; size: -; V: TRBV6-1; CDR3: CASSEGLAGGGMRNIQYF; DNA: TGTGCCAGCAGTGAAGGACTAGCGGGAGGTGGGATGCGGAACATTCAGTACTTC
D: TRBD1; J: TRBJ2-7; size: -; V: TRBV2; CDR3: CASSELGTGGSDYEQYF; DNA: TGTGCCAGCAGTGAACTGGGGACAGGGGGCTCAGACTACGAGCAGTACTTC
D: TRBD2; J: TRBJ2-5; size: -; V: TRBV5-1; CDR3: CASSLEFLAGGAGETQYF; DNA: TGCGCCAGCAGCTTGGAGTTTCTAGCGGGAGGCGCGGGAGAGACCCAGTACTTC
D: -; J: TRBJ2-7; size: -; V: TRBV30; CDR3: CAWSLPATVRFYEQYF; DNA: TGTGCCTGGAGTCTTCCAGCTACGGTACGGTTTTACGAGCAGTACTTC
D: TRBD1; J: TRBJ1-6; size: -; V: TRBV28; CDR3: CASSVPGQSYNSPLHF; DNA: TGTGCCAGCAGCGTACCGGGACAGAGCTATAATTCACCCCTCCACTTT
D: -; J: TRBJ2-5; size: few; V: TRBV7-6; CDR3: CASSRDEGETQYF; DNA: TGTGCCAGCAGCCGGGATGAGGGAGAGACCCAGTACTTC
D: -; J: TRBJ1-2; size: -; V: TRBV28; CDR3: CASSLPGDGYTF; DNA: TGTGCCAGCAGTTTGCCAGGGGATGGCTACACCTTC
D: -; J: TRBJ1-1; size: medium-sized; V: TRBV14; CDR3: CASSQNRASEAFF; DNA: TGTGCCAGCAGCCAAAACAGAGCCTCAGAAGCTTTCTTT
D: -; J: TRBJ1-4; size: -; V: TRBV6-5; CDR3: CASSLGGAPNEKLFF; DNA: TGTGCCAGCAGTCTTGGGGGCGCGCCTAATGAAAAACTGTTTTTT
D: TRBD2; J: TRBJ2-5; size: -; V: TRBV5-6; CDR3: CASSPTGGRETQYF; DNA: TGTGCCAGCAGCCCTACGGGAGGGAGAGAGACCCAGTACTTC
D: TRBD1; J: TRBJ1-2; size: -; V: TRBV2; CDR3: CASMGQGASGYTF; DNA: TGTGCCAGCATGGGACAGGGGGCGTCTGGCTACACCTTC
D: TRBD2; J: TRBJ2-7; size: -; V: TRBV5-1; CDR3: CASSLVLAGYEQYF; DNA: TGCGCCAGCAGCTTGGTTCTAGCGGGCTACGAGCAGTACTTC
D: -; J: TRBJ2-3; size: -; V: TRBV18; CDR3: CASSPRERDTQYF; DNA: TGTGCCAGCTCACCCCGGGAGCGGGATACGCAGTATTTT
D: -; J: TRBJ2-2; size: -; V: TRBV11-2; CDR3: CASSSNRVTGELFF; DNA: TGTGCCAGCAGCTCCAACAGGGTCACCGGGGAGCTGTTTTTT
D: TRBD2; J: TRBJ2-1; size: -; V: TRBV28; CDR3: CASSLSPGTSGSNEQFF; DNA: TGTGCCAGCAGTTTATCCCCAGGGACTAGCGGGAGCAATGAGCAGTTCTTC
D: TRBD1; J: TRBJ1-5; size: once; V: TRBV28; CDR3: CASSYRGSFNQPQHF; DNA: TGTGCCAGCAGTTACAGGGGCTCCTTTAATCAGCCCCAGCATTTT
D: -; J: TRBJ1-5; size: -; V: TRBV6-6; CDR3: CASRNTAEFNQPQHF; DNA: TGTGCCAGCAGGAACACAGCCGAATTCAATCAGCCCCAGCATTTT
D: -; J: TRBJ2-2; size: once; V: TRBV27; CDR3: CASSLGRASTGELFF; DNA: TGTGCCAGCAGTTTAGGAAGGGCCTCCACCGGGGAGCTGTTTTTT
D: -; J: TRBJ1-5; size: -; V: TRBV2; CDR3: CASSVQGPNQPQHF; DNA: TGTGCCAGCAGTGTGCAGGGCCCCAATCAGCCCCAGCATTTT
D: TRBD1; J: TRBJ2-7; size: -; V: TRBV11-2; CDR3: CASSPSTGGYEQYF; DNA: TGTGCCAGCAGCCCGTCGACAGGGGGCTACGAGCAGTACTTC
D: -; J: TRBJ1-1; size: -; V: TRBV6-5; CDR3: CASSSPAGMDTEAFF; DNA: TGTGCCAGCAGTTCCCCCGCCGGTATGGACACTGAAGCTTTCTTT
D: -; J: TRBJ1-6; size: -; V: TRBV19; CDR3: CASSRGPLESPLHF; DNA: TGTGCCAGTTCGCGGGGGCCGCTTGAGTCACCCCTCCACTTT
D: -; J: TRBJ2-7; size: -; V: TRBV7-9; CDR3: CASSLKNEQYF; DNA: TGTGCCAGCAGCTTAAAGAACGAGCAGTACTTC
D: TRBD1; J: TRBJ1-4; size: -; V: TRBV29-1; CDR3: CSAGTGNEKLFF; DNA: TGCAGCGCCGGGACAGGGAACGAAAAACTGTTTTTT
D: TRBD2; J: TRBJ2-1; size: -; V: TRBV30; CDR3: CAWGSGRAFHEQFF; DNA: TGTGCCTGGGGTAGCGGGAGGGCCTTCCATGAGCAGTTCTTC
D: -; J: TRBJ2-3; size: -; V: TRBV4-3; CDR3: CASSQRQGTDTQYF; DNA: TGCGCCAGCAGCCAGCGGCAGGGGACAGATACGCAGTATTTT
D: -; J: TRBJ1-1; size: few; V: TRBV30; CDR3: CARREGNTEAFF; DNA: TGTGCCCGGAGGGAGGGGAACACTGAAGCTTTCTTT
D: -; J: TRBJ2-1; size: -; V: TRBV4-2; CDR3: CASSPDLAIATIEQFF; DNA: TGTGCCAGCAGCCCGGATCTAGCGATTGCAACCATTGAGCAGTTCTTC
D: -; J: TRBJ1-2; size: -; V: TRBV6-1; CDR3: CASSETGIRLAGYTF; DNA: TGTGCCAGCAGTGAAACGGGGATTCGGTTAGCTGGCTACACCTTC
D: TRBD1; J: TRBJ1-1; size: -; V: TRBV28; CDR3: CASTRTRGDRAGTEAFF; DNA: TGTGCCAGCACCCGCACTCGAGGGGACAGGGCAGGCACTGAAGCTTTCTTT
D: TRBD2; J: TRBJ2-1; size: -; V: TRBV10-2; CDR3: CASSRTSGGNEQFF; DNA: TGCGCCAGCTCCCGGACTAGCGGGGGGAATGAGCAGTTCTTC
D: TRBD2; J: TRBJ2-7; size: -; V: TRBV4-2; CDR3: CASSPYRLAEQYF; DNA: TGTGCCAGCAGCCCATATCGACTAGCCGAGCAGTACTTC
D: -; J: TRBJ1-2; size: -; V: TRBV2; CDR3: CASQSQVSYGYTF; DNA: TGTGCCAGCCAATCCCAGGTTAGCTATGGCTACACCTTC